The rows below give T cell receptor beta chains drawn from one sample of a study of blood T cell repertoires in COVID-19. TCRdb's table, derived via immunoSEQ multiplex PCR, lists solely in-frame clones and lacks some. The profile shows 180,000 or so clones, about 80% of them singletons. The sample comprised peripheral blood. The receptors here all came from a human donor with acute or convalescent COVID-19. The donor label of this sample is uncertain. The CDR3 runs from the conserved cysteine through the conserved F or W. A D gene is named only where the DNA matches it firmly. Rows give clone size only sometimes, using once, few, many, or a class for an expanded clone.

few	TRBJ1-3	TRBV5-1	-	TGCGCCAGCAGCTCCGACAGCTCTGGAAACACCATATATTTT	CASSSDSSGNTIYF
-	TRBJ1-1	TRBV19	TRBD1	TGTGCCAGTAGTATTCTACAGGGGGCGAACACTGAAGCTTTCTTT	CASSILQGANTEAFF
-	TRBJ1-3	TRBV7-9	-	TGTGCCAGCAGCTTGGGGGGTCCCGGAAACACCATATATTTT	CASSLGGPGNTIYF
-	TRBJ2-3	TRBV5-1	TRBD2	TGCGCCAGCAGCTATCGACTAGCGGGGGACCGCACAGATACGCAGTATTTT	CASSYRLAGDRTDTQYF
-	TRBJ1-3	TRBV7-2	-	TGTGCCAGCAGCCCCTACCCAACAGACTCTGGAAACACCATATATTTT	CASSPYPTDSGNTIYF
few	TRBJ2-1	TRBV29-1	TRBD2	TGCAGCGTCCCGGGACTAGCGGGGTACAATGAGCAGTTCTTC	CSVPGLAGYNEQFF
-	TRBJ2-7	TRBV7-2	-	TGTGCCAGCAGCTTACTAAGGGGTACGGGCGAGCAGTACTTC	CASSLLRGTGEQYF
-	TRBJ2-7	TRBV6-2/TRBV6-3	-	TGTGCCAGCAGTTTCTCACCCTCGGGGGAGCAGTACTTC	CASSFSPSGEQYF
-	TRBJ2-5	TRBV7-2	TRBD2	TGTGCCAGCAGCGTAGCGGGAGCGGAGACCCAGTACTTC	CASSVAGAETQYF
-	TRBJ2-2	TRBV2	TRBD1	TGTGCCACTAGACAGGGGGCCAACACCGGGGAGCTGTTTTTT	CATRQGANTGELFF